These 18 T cell receptor beta chains came from one sample sequenced in a study of cytomegalovirus exposure and HLA in healthy donors. The PCR contained 60 Vbeta and 13 Jbeta primers. Here immunoSEQ multiplex PCR was the method, and the copy in TCRdb shows in-frame clones only, minus some. The sample has 150,000 to 200,000 clones, over 70% seen once. Sequencing input: PBMCs. The receptors derive from a woman aged 45 to 65 in good health and CMV-seropositive.

The V call is TRBV10-1, the J call TRBJ2-1; 7 bases line up with TRBD2. This CDR3 contains 13 residues. Losses at the gene ends were 5 bases for V and 7 bases for J; bases not matched to a gene: 5. CDR1 is WNHNN, CDR2 SYGVQD, per germline (reference sequence). The CDR3 reads CASSPPSGNEQFF. CDR3 sequence (DNA): TGCGCCAGCAGTCCGCCTAGCGGAAATGAGCAGTTCTTC.

The count of this clone is one. The chain combines TRBV10-2 with TRBJ1-6; tentative D call: TRBD1 (5 bases). CDR1 is WSHSY, CDR2 SAAADI, per germline. The CDR3 runs 15 residues. V lost 6 bases to trimming and J lost 0 bases, with 9 bases between them. The CDR3 protein is CASRGRASYNSPLHF. CDR3 DNA sequence: TGCGCCAGCAGGGGCAGGGCCTCCTATAATTCACCCCTCCACTTT.

The chain carries TRBV7-9 and TRBJ1-1, with D hard to call. This CDR3 is built from 12 residues. V was pared by 4 bases and J by 8 bases, with 11 bases between. Per the germline V gene, CDR1 is SEHNR and CDR2 is FQNEAQ (reference sequence). Written as DNA, the CDR3 is TGTGCCAGCAGCTCCGGCGGAGGAGAAGCTTTCTTT. This encodes CASSSGGGEAFF. Full variable domain (missing parts from reference TRBV7-9 and TRBJ1-1): DTGVSQNPRHKITKRGQNVTFRCDPISEHNRLYWYRQTLGQGPEFLTYFQNEAQLEKSRLLSDRFSAERPKGSFSTLEIQRTEQGDSAMYLCASSSGGGEAFFGQGTRLTVV.

The CDR3, as DNA: TGTGCCACCAGCAGAGAGGGGAGAACCACAGATACGCAGTATTTT. Its translation: CATSREGRTTDTQYF. The chain recombines TRBV15 with TRBJ2-3; perhaps TRBD2 as D (5 bases). Trimming removed 0 bases from V and 2 bases from J, with 9 bases in between. CDR3 length equals 15 residues. Germline V gene lookup returns CDR1 LNHNV and CDR2 YYDKDF (reference sequence).

The rearrangement uses TRBV7-6 and TRBJ1-1; TRBD1 matches 10 bases. V lost 5 bases, J lost 10 bases, and 16 bases stayed unmatched. The CDR3 contains 16 residues. Germline V CDR1 and CDR2: SGHVS, FNYEAQ. CDR3 nucleotides: TGTGCCAGCAGCCCGGGACAGGGGTTTGGGTGGGGTTCAGCTTTCTTT. This codes for CASSPGQGFGWGSAFF.

The CDR3 region has the DNA TGTGCCAGCAGCTTGAAGGCTGGGGCCGGGCAGTATTTT. Translating gives CASSLKAGAGQYF. The gene calls are TRBV5-8 and TRBJ2-3, with D possibly matching TRBD1 (5 bases). Germline CDR1 SGHTS, CDR2 YDEGEE. The CDR3 runs 13 residues. The V and J ends lost 1 base and 11 bases respectively, with 14 bases between them.

The V gene is TRBV7-8, the J gene TRBJ2-1, with 9 bases matching TRBD1. The V gene's germline CDR1 is SGHVS and CDR2 FQNEAQ. This CDR3 comprises 13 residues. The V gene end was trimmed by 5 bases and the J gene end by 10 bases; junction bases not matched to a gene: 6. The DNA for the CDR3 is TGTGCCAGCAGCCCGGACAGGGGCAGGGAGCAGTTCTTC. Protein: CASSPDRGREQFF.

The J gene is TRBJ2-3, the V gene TRBV7-3; D uncertain. The ends were cut back, 3 bases at V and 0 bases at J, with 7 bases in the middle. This CDR3 is built from 14 residues. Germline loops: CDR1 SGHTA, CDR2 FQGTGA. The CDR3 protein is CASSLRSSTDTQYF. CDR3 nucleotides: TGTGCCAGCAGCTTGAGAAGTAGCACAGATACGCAGTATTTT.

This chain connects TRBV5-7 to TRBJ1-1; D is undetermined. TRBV5-7 is an ORF, and what it does is uncertain. V shed 0 bases and J shed 3 bases, with 12 bases lying between them. CDR3 size: 15 residues. The CDR3, as DNA: TGTGCCAGCAGCTTGGCCGGGAAGGCTGACACTGAAGCTTTCTTT. It specifies CASSLAGKADTEAFF.

This clone turned up a few times. The rearrangement links TRBV18 to TRBJ1-2; D not resolved. Trimming cost V 3 bases and J 4 bases, with 12 bases left between them. The CDR3 covers 14 residues. Germline assignment: CDR1 KGHSH and CDR2 LQKENI. The CDR3 loop is CASSPQGGSYGYTF. CDR3 bases: TGTGCCAGCTCACCTCAAGGAGGGAGCTATGGCTACACCTTC. Together with reference TRBV18 and TRBJ1-2, the CDR3 gives the full variable domain: NAGVMQNPRHLVRRRGQEARLRCSPMKGHSHVYWYRQLPEEGLKFMVYLQKENIIDESGMPKERFSAEFPKEGPSILRIQQVVRGDSAAYFCASSPQGGSYGYTFGSGTRLTVV.

A word on this clone: Within the sample, other DNA sequences also encode this same CDR3. The chain recombines TRBV9 with TRBJ2-3; 8 bases are a match to TRBD1. CDR1 and CDR2 from the germline V gene are SGDLS and YYNGEE. This CDR3 is built from 14 residues. J gave up 4 bases and V 3 bases, and 4 bases lay outside the gene matches. CDR3 bases: TGTGCCAGCAGCGGCCAGGGGGCAGCAGATACGCAGTATTTT. It translates to CASSGQGAADTQYF.

This clone showed up just a few times. This rearrangement joins TRBV28 to TRBJ1-2, with D perhaps matching TRBD1 (6 bases). This CDR3 region has 13 residues. From germline, CDR1 is MDHEN and CDR2 SYDVKM. V lost 2 bases, J lost 2 bases, and 6 bases lay in between. The chain's CDR3 is CASSLQGNYGYTF. CDR3 in DNA: TGTGCCAGCAGTTTACAGGGGAACTATGGCTACACCTTC.

This clone has only a few counts. V gene TRBV25-1 combines with J gene TRBJ2-1; TRBD1 agrees at 8 bases. The CDR3 has 15 residues. CDR1 is MGHDK and CDR2 is SYGVNS in the germline V gene. With 3 bases clipped from V and 6 bases from J, the junction kept 7 bases outside the gene matches. In DNA form, the CDR3 reads TGTGCCAGCAGTGACAACAGGGGGACGCTCAATGAGCAGTTCTTC. The encoded protein is CASSDNRGTLNEQFF.

The genes are TRBV2 and TRBJ1-2; 10 bases fit TRBD1. Germline CDR1 is SNHLY and CDR2 is FYNNEI. This CDR3 is built from 12 residues. The V segment lost 7 bases and the J segment 7 bases; nucleotides outside the gene matches: 3. The CDR3 coding sequence is TGTGCCAGCACAGGACAGGGGGTTGGCTACACCTTC. This codes for CASTGQGVGYTF.

This clone was seen a few times. Additional DNA sequences in this sample encode the identical CDR3. Here the CDR3 DNA reads TGCGCCAGCAGCTTGGTGGGGGGTTCCTACAATGAGCAGTTCTTC. Its translation is CASSLVGGSYNEQFF. The V call is TRBV5-1, the J call TRBJ2-1; D possibly corresponds to TRBD2 (6 bases). Germline CDR1 SGHRS, CDR2 YFSETQ. The ends were cut back, 0 bases at V and 1 base at J, with 8 bases in the middle. The CDR3 length is 15 residues.

A single count supports this clone. J is TRBJ2-2 and V is TRBV27, with TRBD1 matching over 9 bases. V shed 6 bases and J 6 bases; nucleotides not matched to a gene: 17. CDR1 is MNHEY, CDR2 SMNVEV, per germline (reference sequence). CDR3 length: 18 residues. The CDR3 nucleotides are TGTGCCAGCAGCCAACGACCTCCCGGGACAGGGAGTTCCGGGGAGCTGTTTTTT. Encoded protein: CASSQRPPGTGSSGELFF.

The gene calls are TRBV2 and TRBJ2-7; perhaps TRBD1 as D (5 bases). Per germline, CDR1 SNHLY and CDR2 FYNNEI. V lost 4 bases and J lost 4, with 8 bases in between. This CDR3 is 12 amino acids long. This chain's CDR3 is CASSGQLYEQYF. CDR3 DNA sequence: TGTGCCAGCAGTGGACAGCTATACGAGCAGTACTTC.

This chain uses TRBV5-6 with TRBJ1-6, with TRBD1 matching 10 bases. V was clipped by 4 bases and J by 4 bases; unmatched bases: 5. The CDR3 sequence is 16 residues long. CDR1 SGHDT and CDR2 YYEEEE come from the germline V gene. The DNA for the CDR3 is TGTGCCAGCAGCGTGGGGGACAGGGGTTATAATTCACCCCTCCACTTT. Translation: CASSVGDRGYNSPLHF.